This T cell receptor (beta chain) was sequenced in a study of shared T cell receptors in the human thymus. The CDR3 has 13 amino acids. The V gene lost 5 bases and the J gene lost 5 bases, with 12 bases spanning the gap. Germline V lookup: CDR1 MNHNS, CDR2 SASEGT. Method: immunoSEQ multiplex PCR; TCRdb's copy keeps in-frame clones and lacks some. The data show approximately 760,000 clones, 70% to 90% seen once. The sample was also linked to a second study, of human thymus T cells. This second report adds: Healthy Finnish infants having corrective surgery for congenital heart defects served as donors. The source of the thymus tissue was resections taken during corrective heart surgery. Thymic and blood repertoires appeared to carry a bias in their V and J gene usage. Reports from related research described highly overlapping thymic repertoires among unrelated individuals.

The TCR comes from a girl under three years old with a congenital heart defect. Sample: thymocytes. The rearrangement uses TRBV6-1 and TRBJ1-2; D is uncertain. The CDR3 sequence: CASSPTRLYGYTF. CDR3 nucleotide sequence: TGTGCCAGCAGTCCCACTCGCCTATATGGCTACACCTTC.